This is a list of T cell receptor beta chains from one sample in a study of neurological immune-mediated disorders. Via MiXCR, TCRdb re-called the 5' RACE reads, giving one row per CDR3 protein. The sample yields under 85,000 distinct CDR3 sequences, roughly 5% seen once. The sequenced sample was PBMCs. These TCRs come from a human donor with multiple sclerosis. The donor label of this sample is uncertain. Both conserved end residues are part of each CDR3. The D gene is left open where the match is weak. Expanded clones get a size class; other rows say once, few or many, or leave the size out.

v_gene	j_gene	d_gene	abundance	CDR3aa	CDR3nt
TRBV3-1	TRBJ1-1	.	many	CASSRGANTEAFF	TGTGCCAGCAGCAGGGGAGCGAACACTGAAGCTTTCTTT
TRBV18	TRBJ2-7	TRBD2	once	CASSQVPGQRGAYEQYF	TGTGCCAGCTCACAGGTCCCAGGACAGCGGGGGGCTTACGAGCAGTACTTC
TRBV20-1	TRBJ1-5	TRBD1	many	CSARTGEISQPQHF	TGCAGTGCTAGAACAGGGGAGATTAGTCAGCCCCAGCATTTT
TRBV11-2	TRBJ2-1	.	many	CASSLLGFRNEQFF	TGTGCCAGCAGCTTACTCGGTTTCAGGAATGAGCAGTTCTTC
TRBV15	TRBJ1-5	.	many	CATSRDPVARNQPQHF	TGTGCCACCAGCAGAGATCCGGTCGCCCGCAATCAGCCCCAGCATTTT
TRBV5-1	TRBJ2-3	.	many	CASSFGVTSTDTQYF	TGCGCCAGCAGCTTCGGCGTCACTAGCACAGATACGCAGTATTTT
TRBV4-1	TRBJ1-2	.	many	CASSQPRGVWGYTF	TGCGCCAGCAGCCAACCCCGGGGGGTGTGGGGCTACACCTTC
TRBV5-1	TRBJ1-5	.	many	CASSLGPNQPQHF	TGCGCCAGCAGCTTAGGACCCAATCAGCCCCAGCATTTT
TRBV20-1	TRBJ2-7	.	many	CSAKTSGTRIYEQYF	TGCAGTGCCAAAACCTCCGGGACGCGAATCTACGAGCAGTACTTC
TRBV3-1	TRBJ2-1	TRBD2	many	CASSRLLAGGYNEQFF	TGTGCCAGCAGCCGACTGCTAGCGGGGGGATACAATGAGCAGTTCTTC
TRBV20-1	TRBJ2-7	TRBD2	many	CSAVRTSGAGEQYF	TGCAGTGCTGTTCGGACTAGCGGGGCGGGCGAGCAGTACTTC
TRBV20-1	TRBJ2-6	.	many	CSASSGANVLTF	TGCAGTGCTAGCTCTGGGGCCAACGTCCTGACTTTC
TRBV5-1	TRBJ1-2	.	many	CASTLGTPAGGYTF	TGCGCCAGCACCTTGGGGACTCCGGCGGGGGGCTACACCTTC
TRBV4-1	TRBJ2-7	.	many	CASSRLSETYEQYF	TGCGCCAGCAGCAGACTTAGCGAGACTTACGAGCAGTACTTC
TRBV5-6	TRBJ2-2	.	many	CASTTVGELFF	TGTGCCAGCACCACAGTCGGGGAGCTGTTTTTT
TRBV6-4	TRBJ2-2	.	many	CASSDTGTNTGELFF	TGTGCCAGCAGTGACACAGGGACGAACACCGGGGAGCTGTTTTTT
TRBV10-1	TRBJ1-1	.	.	CASRLSVNTEAFF	TGCGCCAGCCGACTCTCGGTGAACACTGAAGCTTTCTTT
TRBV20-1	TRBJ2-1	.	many	CSARGPEQFF	TGCAGTGCTAGGGGTCCCGAGCAGTTCTTC
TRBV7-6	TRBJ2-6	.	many	CASSFLLVRGNSGANVLTF	TGTGCCAGCAGCTTTTTACTAGTTAGGGGAAATTCTGGGGCCAACGTCCTGACTTTC
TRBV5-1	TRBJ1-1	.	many	CASSLGGRGNTEAFF	TGCGCCAGCAGCTTGGGTGGCAGGGGGAACACTGAAGCTTTCTTT
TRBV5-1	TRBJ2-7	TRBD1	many	CASSLAGWTGAREQYF	TGCGCCAGCAGCTTGGCCGGATGGACAGGGGCGCGCGAGCAGTACTTC
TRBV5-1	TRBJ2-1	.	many	CASSLVPRQGNEQFF	TGCGCCAGCAGCTTAGTACCAAGGCAGGGGAATGAGCAGTTCTTC
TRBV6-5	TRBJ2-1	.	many	CASKQGFEQFF	TGTGCCAGCAAACAGGGATTTGAGCAGTTCTTC
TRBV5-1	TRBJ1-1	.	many	CASSPEGAEAFF	TGCGCCAGCAGCCCCGAAGGAGCTGAAGCTTTCTTT
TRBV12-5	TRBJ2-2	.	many	CASGREGGELFF	TGTGCTAGTGGACGAGAAGGCGGGGAGCTGTTTTTT
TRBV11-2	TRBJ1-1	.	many	CASTPPYPGNTEAFF	TGTGCCAGCACCCCCCCCTATCCAGGAAACACTGAAGCTTTCTTT
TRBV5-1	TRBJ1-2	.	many	CASSFGQGINYGYTF	TGCGCCAGCAGCTTTGGGCAGGGAATTAACTATGGCTACACCTTC
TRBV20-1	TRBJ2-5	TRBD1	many	CSARPGQELGETQYF	TGCAGTGCTAGGCCGGGACAGGAGCTTGGGGAGACCCAGTACTTC
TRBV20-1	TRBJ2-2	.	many	CSARDRSRWANTGELFF	TGCAGTGCTAGAGACCGGTCCAGGTGGGCGAACACCGGGGAGCTGTTTTTT
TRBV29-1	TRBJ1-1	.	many	CSVGEPKGEAFF	TGCAGCGTTGGGGAACCGAAGGGTGAAGCTTTCTTT
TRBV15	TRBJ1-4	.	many	CATSRDQRVWNEKLFF	TGTGCCACCAGCAGAGATCAGAGGGTTTGGAATGAAAAACTGTTTTTT
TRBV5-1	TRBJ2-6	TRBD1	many	CASSTGGPHGANVLTF	TGCGCCAGCAGTACAGGGGGTCCGCATGGGGCCAACGTCCTGACTTTC
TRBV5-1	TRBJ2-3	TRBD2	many	CASSYVAGEDTQYF	TGCGCCAGCAGCTACGTAGCGGGAGAAGATACGCAGTATTTT
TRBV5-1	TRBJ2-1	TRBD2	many	CASSYGTSGVWADEQFF	TGCGCCAGCAGTTACGGGACTAGCGGGGTCTGGGCCGATGAGCAGTTCTTC
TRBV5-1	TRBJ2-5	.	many	CASSLEQTQYF	TGCGCCAGCAGCTTGGAACAGACCCAGTACTTC
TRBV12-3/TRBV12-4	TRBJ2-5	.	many	CASRAVDETQYF	TGTGCCAGCAGGGCGGTAGATGAGACCCAGTACTTC
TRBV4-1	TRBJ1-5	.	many	CASSQAGEQPQHF	TGCGCCAGCAGCCAAGCGGGGGAACAGCCCCAGCATTTT
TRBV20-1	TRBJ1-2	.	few	CSARDARNYGYTF	TGCAGTGCTAGAGATGCCCGGAACTATGGCTACACCTTC